This TCR beta chain was sequenced during a study of control samples from healthy donors and cancer patients. Sequenced by immunoSEQ multiplex PCR; TCRdb stores in-frame clones only, minus some. The sample holds tens of thousands of clones, about 90% seen once. From germline, CDR1 is SGHTA and CDR2 FQGNSA. The V end lost 1 base, the J end lost 1 base, and 8 bases lay between the germline ends. The CDR3 consists of 14 residues. Sequencing used blood. This rearrangement joins TRBV7-2 to TRBJ2-7; the D gene is possibly TRBD1 (6 bases). The clonotype was recovered from a woman between 45 and 60 years old in good health. The CDR3 DNA reads TGTGCCAGCAGCTTAGATACAGGGTCCTACGAGCAGTACTTC. It encodes CASSLDTGSYEQYF.